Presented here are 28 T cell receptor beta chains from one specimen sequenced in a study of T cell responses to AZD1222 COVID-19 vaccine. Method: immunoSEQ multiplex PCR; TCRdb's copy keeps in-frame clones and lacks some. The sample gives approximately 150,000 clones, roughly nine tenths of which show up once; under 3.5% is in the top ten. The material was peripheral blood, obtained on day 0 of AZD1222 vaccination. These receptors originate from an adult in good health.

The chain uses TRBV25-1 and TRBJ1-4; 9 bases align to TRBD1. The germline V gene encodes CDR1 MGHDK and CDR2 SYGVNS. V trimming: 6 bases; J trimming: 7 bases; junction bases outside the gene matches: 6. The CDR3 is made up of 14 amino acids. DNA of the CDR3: TGTGCCAGCAGGGGGGACAGGGAGGTTGAAAAACTGTTTTTT. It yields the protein CASRGDREVEKLFF.

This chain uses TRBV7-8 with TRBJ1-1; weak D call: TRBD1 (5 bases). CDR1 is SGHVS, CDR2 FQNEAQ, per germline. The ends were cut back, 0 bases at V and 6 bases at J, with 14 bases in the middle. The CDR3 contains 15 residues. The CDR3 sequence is CASSLAAGRGAEAFF. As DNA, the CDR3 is TGTGCCAGCAGCTTAGCGGCGGGCCGGGGGGCTGAAGCTTTCTTT. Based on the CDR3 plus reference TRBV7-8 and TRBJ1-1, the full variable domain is GAGVSQSPRYKVAKRGQDVALRCDPISGHVSLFWYQQALGQGPEFLTYFQNEAQLDKSGLPSDRFFAERPEGSVSTLKIQRTQQEDSAVYLCASSLAAGRGAEAFFGQGTRLTVV.

DNA for the CDR3: TGTGCCAGTAGTCAGGACAGGGGGGAATATCAGCCCCAGCATTTT. Translating gives CASSQDRGEYQPQHF. The gene calls are TRBV19 and TRBJ1-5; 10 nucleotides line up with TRBD1. With 5 bases clipped from V and 5 bases from J, the junction kept 6 bases outside the gene matches. CDR1 and CDR2 from the germline V gene are LNHDA and SQIVND (reference sequence). The CDR3 has 15 residues.

This CDR3 reads CASSLASTGWTGHTEAFF. The CDR3 DNA sequence: TGCGCCAGCAGCTTGGCCTCGACAGGGTGGACGGGGCACACTGAAGCTTTCTTT. V and J are TRBV5-1 and TRBJ1-1; 7 nucleotides match TRBD1. This CDR3 has 18 residues. V gave up 0 bases and J gave up 3 bases; unmatched junction bases: 14. CDR1 and CDR2 (germline): SGHRS, YFSETQ.

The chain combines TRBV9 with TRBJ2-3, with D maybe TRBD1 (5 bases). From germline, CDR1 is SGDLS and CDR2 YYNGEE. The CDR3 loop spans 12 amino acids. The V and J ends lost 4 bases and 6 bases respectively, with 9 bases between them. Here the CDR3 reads CASSPSGDTQYF. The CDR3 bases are TGTGCCAGCAGCCCCTCAGGGGATACGCAGTATTTT.

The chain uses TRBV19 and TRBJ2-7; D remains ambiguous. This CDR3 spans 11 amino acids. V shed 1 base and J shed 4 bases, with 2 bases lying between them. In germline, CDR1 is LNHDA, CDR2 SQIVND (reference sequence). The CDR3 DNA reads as TGTGCCAGTAGTATAGGGTACGAGCAGTACTTC. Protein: CASSIGYEQYF.

For the CDR3, the DNA is TGTGCCAGCAGTGTACGACAGGGACGGGTGCCTGAAGCTTTCTTT. It codes for CASSVRQGRVPEAFF. The chain has TRBV6-1 and TRBJ1-1; TRBD1 matches 7 bases. The V segment lost 4 bases and the J segment 6 bases; nucleotides outside the gene matches: 11. Germline loops: CDR1 MNHNS, CDR2 SASEGT. CDR3 length: 15 residues.

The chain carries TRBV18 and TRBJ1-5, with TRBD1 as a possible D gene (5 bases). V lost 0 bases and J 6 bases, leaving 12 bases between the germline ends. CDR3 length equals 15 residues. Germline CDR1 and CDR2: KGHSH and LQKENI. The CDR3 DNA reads TGTGCCAGCTCACCACCAGGGGACGAGGCTCAGCCCCAGCATTTT. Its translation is CASSPPGDEAQPQHF.

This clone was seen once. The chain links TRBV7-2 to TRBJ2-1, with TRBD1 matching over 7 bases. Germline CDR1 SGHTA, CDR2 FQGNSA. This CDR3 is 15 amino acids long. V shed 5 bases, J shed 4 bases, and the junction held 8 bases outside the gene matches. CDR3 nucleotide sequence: TGTGCCAGCAGCGCGACAGGGATTCGGTACAATGAGCAGTTCTTC. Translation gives CASSATGIRYNEQFF.

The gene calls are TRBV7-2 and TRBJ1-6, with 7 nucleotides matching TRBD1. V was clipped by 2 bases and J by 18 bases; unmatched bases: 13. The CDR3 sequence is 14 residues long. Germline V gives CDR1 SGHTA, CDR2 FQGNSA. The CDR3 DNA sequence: TGTGCCAGCAGCTTATACGGGACAGATAGGTTTCCCCACTTT. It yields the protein CASSLYGTDRFPHF.

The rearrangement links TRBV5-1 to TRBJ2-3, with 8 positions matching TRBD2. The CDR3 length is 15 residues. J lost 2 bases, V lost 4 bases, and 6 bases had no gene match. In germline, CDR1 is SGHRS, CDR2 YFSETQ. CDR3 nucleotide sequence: TGCGCCAGCAGCCCGGGTAGCGGGGACACAGATACGCAGTATTTT. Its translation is CASSPGSGDTDTQYF. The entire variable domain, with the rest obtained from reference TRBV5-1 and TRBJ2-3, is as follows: KAGVTQTPRYLIKTRGQQVTLSCSPISGHRSVSWYQQTPGQGLQFLFEYFSETQRNKGNFPGRFSGRQFSNSRSEMNVSTLELGDSALYLCASSPGSGDTDTQYFGPGTRLTVL.

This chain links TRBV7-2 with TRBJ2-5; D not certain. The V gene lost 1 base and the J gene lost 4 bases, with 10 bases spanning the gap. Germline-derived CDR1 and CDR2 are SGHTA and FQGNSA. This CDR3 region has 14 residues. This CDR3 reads CASSLGGRPETQYF. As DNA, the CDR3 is TGTGCCAGCAGCTTAGGGGGTAGGCCAGAGACCCAGTACTTC.

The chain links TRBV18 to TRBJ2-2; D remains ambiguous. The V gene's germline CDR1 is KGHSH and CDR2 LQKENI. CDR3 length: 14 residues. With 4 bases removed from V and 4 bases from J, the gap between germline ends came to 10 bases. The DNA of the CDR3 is TGTGCCAGCTCACTGAGTTGGGGCACCGGGGAGCTGTTTTTT. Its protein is CASSLSWGTGELFF. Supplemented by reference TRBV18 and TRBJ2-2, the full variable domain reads NAGVMQNPRHLVRRRGQEARLRCSPMKGHSHVYWYRQLPEEGLKFMVYLQKENIIDESGMPKERFSAEFPKEGPSILRIQQVVRGDSAAYFCASSLSWGTGELFFGEGSRLTVL.

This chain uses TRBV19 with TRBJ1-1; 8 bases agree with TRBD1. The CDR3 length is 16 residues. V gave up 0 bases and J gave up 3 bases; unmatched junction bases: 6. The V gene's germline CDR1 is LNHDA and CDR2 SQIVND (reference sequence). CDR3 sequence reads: CASSIDRGTGHTEAFF. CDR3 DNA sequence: TGTGCCAGTAGTATAGACCGCGGGACAGGCCACACTGAAGCTTTCTTT.

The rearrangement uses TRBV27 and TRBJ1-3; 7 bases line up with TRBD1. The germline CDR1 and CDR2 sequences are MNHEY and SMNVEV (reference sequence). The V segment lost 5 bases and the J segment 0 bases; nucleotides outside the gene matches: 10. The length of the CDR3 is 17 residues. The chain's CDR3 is CASSPSQGPVSGNTIYF. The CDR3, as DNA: TGTGCCAGCAGTCCTTCACAGGGGCCGGTCTCTGGAAACACCATATATTTT.

The CDR3 nucleotides are TGTGCCAGCAGTTACTCGGAAGCGGATACGCAGTATTTT. Translating it yields CASSYSEADTQYF. The J gene is TRBJ2-3, the V gene TRBV6-2 or TRBV6-3; D gene ambiguous. CDR1 is MNHEY and CDR2 is SVGEGT in the germline V gene. The CDR3 consists of 13 residues. V dropped 0 bases and J dropped 6 bases, with 7 bases sitting between them.

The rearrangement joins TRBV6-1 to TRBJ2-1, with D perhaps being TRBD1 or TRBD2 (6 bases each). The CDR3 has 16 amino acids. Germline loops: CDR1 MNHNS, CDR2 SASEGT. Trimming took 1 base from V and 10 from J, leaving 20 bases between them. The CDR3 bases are TGTGCCAGCAGTGAAGTGCCGGGGGCCAGTGGGGGGGAGCAGTTCTTC. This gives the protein CASSEVPGASGGEQFF.

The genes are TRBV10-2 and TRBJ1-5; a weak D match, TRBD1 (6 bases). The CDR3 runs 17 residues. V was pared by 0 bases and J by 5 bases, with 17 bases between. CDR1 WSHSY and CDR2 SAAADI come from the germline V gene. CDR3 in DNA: TGCGCCAGCAGTGAGTCGACGTGGCAGGGGAGCGATCAGCCCCAGCATTTT. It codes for CASSESTWQGSDQPQHF.

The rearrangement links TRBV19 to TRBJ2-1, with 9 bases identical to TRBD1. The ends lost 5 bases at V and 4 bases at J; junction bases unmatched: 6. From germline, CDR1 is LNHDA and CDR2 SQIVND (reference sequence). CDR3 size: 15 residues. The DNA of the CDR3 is TGTGCCAGTAGTTTTGGGACAGGGTATTACAATGAGCAGTTCTTC. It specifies CASSFGTGYYNEQFF.

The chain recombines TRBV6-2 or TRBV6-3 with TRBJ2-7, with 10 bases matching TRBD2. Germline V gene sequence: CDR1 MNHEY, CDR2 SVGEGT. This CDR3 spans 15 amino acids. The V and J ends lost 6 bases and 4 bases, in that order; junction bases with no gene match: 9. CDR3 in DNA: TGTGCCAGCAGCCCTACTAGCGGGGCAAATTACGAGCAGTACTTC. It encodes CASSPTSGANYEQYF.

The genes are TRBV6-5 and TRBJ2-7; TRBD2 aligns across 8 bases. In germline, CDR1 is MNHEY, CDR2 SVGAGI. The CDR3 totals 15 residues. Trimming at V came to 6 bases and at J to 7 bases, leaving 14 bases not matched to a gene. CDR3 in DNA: TGTGCCAGCAGCTCCACGGGGGGGCTGGCTTCTGAGCAGTACTTC. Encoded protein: CASSSTGGLASEQYF.

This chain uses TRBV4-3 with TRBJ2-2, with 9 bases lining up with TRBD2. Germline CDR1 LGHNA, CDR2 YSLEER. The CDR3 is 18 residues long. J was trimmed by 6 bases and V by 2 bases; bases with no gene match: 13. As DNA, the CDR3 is TGCGCCAGCAGCCAAAAGGCTAGCGGGGCCACGGGGGCCGGGGAGCTGTTTTTT. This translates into CASSQKASGATGAGELFF.

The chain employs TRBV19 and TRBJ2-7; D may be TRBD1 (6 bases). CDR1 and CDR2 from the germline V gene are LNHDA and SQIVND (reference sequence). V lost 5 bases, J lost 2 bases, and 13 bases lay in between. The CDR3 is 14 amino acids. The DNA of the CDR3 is TGTGCCAGTAGTGTGGGACACCACCCCTACGAGCAGTACTTC. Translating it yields CASSVGHHPYEQYF.

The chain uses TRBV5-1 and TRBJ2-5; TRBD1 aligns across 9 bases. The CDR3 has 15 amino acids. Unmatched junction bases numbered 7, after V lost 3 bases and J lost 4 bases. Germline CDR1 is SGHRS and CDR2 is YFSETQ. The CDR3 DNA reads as TGCGCCAGCAGCTGGACGGGACAGGGAAGAGAGACCCAGTACTTC. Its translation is CASSWTGQGRETQYF.

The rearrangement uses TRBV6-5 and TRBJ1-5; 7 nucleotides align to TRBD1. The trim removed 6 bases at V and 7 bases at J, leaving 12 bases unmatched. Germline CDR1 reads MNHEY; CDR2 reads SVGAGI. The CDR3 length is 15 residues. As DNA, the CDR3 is TGTGCCAGCAGACACGCTGTAGGGGGCAGGCAGCCCCAGCATTTT. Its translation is CASRHAVGGRQPQHF.

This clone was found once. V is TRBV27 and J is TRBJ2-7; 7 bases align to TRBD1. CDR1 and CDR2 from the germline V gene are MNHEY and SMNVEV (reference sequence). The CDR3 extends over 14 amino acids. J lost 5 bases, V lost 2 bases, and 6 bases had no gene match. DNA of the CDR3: TGTGCCAGCAGTTTAAGACAGGGTGCCAACGAGCAGTACTTC. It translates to CASSLRQGANEQYF.

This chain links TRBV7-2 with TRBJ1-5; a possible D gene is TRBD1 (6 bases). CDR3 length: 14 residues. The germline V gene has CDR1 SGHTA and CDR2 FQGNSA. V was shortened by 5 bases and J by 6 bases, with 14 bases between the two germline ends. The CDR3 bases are TGTGCCAGCAGCACCGCGCGGGGGCTTCAGCCCCAGCATTTT. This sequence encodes CASSTARGLQPQHF.

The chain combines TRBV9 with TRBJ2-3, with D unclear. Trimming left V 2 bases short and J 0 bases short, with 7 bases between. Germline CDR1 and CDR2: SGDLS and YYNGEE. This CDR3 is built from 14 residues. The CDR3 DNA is TGTGCCAGCAGCGTTGTTCCGAGCACAGATACGCAGTATTTT. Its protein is CASSVVPSTDTQYF.